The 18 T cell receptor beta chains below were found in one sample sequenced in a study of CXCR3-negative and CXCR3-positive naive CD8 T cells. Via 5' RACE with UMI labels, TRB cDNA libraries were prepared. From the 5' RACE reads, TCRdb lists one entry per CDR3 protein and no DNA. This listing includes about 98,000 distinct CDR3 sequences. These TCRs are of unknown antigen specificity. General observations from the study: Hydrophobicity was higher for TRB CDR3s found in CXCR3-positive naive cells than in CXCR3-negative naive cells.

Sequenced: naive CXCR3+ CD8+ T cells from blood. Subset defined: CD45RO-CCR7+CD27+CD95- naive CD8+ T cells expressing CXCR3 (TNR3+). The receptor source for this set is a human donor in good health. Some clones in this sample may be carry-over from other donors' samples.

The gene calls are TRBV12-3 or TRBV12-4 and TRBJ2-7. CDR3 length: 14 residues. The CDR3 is CASSLSGSSYEQYF.

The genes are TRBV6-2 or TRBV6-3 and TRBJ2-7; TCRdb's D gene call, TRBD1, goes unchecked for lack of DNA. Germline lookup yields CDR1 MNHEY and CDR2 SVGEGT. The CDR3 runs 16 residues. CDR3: CASSYSTGTGIDEQYF.

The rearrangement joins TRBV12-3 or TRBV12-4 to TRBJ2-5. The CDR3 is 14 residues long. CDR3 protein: CASSFAGMLETQYF.

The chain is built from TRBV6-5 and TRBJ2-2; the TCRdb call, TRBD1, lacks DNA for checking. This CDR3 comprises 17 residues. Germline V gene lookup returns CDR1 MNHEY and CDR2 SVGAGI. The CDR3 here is CASSYSIRGTNTGELFF.

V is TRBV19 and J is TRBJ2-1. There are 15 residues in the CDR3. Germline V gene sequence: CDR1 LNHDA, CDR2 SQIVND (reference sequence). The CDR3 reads CASSMPRYTYNEQFF.

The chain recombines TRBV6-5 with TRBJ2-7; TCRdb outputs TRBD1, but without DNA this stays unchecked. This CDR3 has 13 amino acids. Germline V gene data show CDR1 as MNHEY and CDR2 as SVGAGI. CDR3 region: CASRSPRDYEQYF.

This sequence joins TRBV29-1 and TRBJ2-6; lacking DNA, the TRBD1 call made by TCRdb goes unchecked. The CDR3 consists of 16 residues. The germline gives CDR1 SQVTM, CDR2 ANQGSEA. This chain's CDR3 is CSVEGGAGAGANVLTF.

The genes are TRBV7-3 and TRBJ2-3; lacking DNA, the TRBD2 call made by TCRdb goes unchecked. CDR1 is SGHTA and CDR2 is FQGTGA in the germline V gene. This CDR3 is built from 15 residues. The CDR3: CASSLTTGGTDTQYF.

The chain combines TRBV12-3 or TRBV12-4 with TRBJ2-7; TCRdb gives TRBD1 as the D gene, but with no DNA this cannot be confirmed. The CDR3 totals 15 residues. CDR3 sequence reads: CASRPSGTESYEQYF.

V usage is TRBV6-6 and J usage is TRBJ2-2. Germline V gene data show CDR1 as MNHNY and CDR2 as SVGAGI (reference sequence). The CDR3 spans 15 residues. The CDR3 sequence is CASTFSVANTGELFF.

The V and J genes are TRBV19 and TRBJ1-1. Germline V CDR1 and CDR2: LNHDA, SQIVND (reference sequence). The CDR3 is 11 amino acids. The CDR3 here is CAAAWNTEAFF.

CDR3 sequence: CASSFGRDRDYNQPQHF. The chain has TRBV7-9 and TRBJ1-5; TCRdb calls TRBD1, which cannot be checked without DNA. From germline, CDR1 is SEHNR and CDR2 FQNEAQ (reference sequence). This CDR3 contains 17 residues.

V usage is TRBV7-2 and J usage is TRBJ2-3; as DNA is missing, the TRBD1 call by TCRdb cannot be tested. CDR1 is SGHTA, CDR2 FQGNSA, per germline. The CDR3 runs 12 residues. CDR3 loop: CASRARADTQYF.

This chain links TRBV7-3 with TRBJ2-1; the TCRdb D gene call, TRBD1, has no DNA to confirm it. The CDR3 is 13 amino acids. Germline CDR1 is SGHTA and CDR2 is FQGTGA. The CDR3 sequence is CASSPKPGNEQFF.

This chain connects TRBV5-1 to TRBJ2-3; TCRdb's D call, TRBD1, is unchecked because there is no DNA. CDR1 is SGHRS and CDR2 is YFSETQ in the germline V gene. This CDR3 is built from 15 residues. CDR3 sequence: CASSPDRSYTDTQYF.

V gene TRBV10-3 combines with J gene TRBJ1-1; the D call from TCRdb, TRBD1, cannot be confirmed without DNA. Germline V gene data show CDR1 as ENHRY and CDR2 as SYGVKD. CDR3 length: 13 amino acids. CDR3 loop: CAISEVAGAEAFF.

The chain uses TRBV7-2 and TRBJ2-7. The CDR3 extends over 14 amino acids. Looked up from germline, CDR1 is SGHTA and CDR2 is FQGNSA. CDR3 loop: CASSLTIVGGEQYF.

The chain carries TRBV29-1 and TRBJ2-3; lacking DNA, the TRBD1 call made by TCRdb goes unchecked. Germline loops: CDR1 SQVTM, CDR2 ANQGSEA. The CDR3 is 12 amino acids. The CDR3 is CSVHREADTQYF.